This T cell receptor beta chain was documented in a study of response to subunit inactivated influenza vaccine. In TCRdb, the RT-PCR reads were re-called with MiXCR into one record per CDR3 protein. Of 400,000 to 550,000 distinct CDR3 sequences in the sample, 25% were seen once. Whole-study results and caveats: It was the authors' suggestion that each seasonal influenza vaccination recruits few new T cells.

V was trimmed by 4 bases and J by 0 bases, leaving 10 bases between them. This CDR3 region has 16 residues. This clonotype was observed at least ten times. What it binds is unknown. The TCR sequence derives from a man aged 50 or older who received an inactivated influenza vaccine. V gene TRBV12-3 or TRBV12-4 combines with J gene TRBJ1-6; D is unresolved. The source material was CD4+ T cells sorted from PBMCs, sampled 4 to 6 days after vaccination. CDR3: CASSSSGSSYNSPLHF. CDR3 bases: TGTGCCAGCAGTTCTTCCGGCAGCTCCTATAATTCACCCCTCCACTTT.